This T cell receptor beta chain was recovered during a study of control samples from healthy donors and cancer patients. CDR3 length equals 15 residues. Looked up from germline, CDR1 is LGHNA and CDR2 is YSLEER. Deletions cut 0 bases from V and 3 bases from J, with 11 bases between. TCRdb's copy holds only in-frame clones and misses some; the assay was immunoSEQ multiplex PCR. The table shows roughly 150,000 clones, with around 88% occurring only once. The chain employs TRBV4-3 and TRBJ1-2, with D possibly being TRBD1 (5 bases). The receptor comes from a young man in good health. The sample comprised blood. As DNA, the CDR3 is TGCGCCAGCAGCCAAGATTTCAGGGTGGACTATGGCTACACCTTC. Amino acid sequence: CASSQDFRVDYGYTF.